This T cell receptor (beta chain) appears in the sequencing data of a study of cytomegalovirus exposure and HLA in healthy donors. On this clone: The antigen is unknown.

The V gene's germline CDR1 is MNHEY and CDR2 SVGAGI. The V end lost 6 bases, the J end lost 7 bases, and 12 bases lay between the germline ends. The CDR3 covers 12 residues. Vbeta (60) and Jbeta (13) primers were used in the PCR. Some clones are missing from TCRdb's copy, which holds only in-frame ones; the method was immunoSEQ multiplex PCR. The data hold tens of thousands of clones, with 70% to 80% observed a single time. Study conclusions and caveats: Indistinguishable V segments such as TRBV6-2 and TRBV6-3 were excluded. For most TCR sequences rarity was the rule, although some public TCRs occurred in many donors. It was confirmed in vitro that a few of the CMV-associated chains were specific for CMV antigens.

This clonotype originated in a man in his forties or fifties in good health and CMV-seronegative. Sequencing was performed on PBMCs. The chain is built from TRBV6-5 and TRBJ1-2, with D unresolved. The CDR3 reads CASSNTVGGYTF. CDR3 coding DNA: TGTGCCAGCAGCAACACAGTCGGTGGCTACACCTTC.